A single sample gave rise to the 8 T cell receptor beta chains below, sequenced in a study of blood T cells in healthy people across ages (dated by TCRdb to between 2014 and 2017). Receptor amplification or capture employed 5' RACE. Instrument on record: Illumina HiSeq 2500. The second PCR ran for about 6 to 12 cycles and used a J-beta primer mix along with a sample-barcoded 5' primer. TCRdb reworked the public reads: Q25 trimming with fastp, MiXCR clone assembly, productive beta chains retained. Merged by CDR3 protein, the rows form single entries marked with the most common genes and DNA. The table for this sample lists approximately 1,000,000 distinct CDR3 sequences; 35% to 50% of them were counted only once. The ten largest clones represent approximately 17% of the sample. The sample taken for sequencing was blood. All receptors derive from a woman aged 55-69 years in good health.

This clonotype occurred many times. The CDR3 region is CASSLKDEQFF. CDR3 DNA sequence: TGCGCCAGCAGCTTGAAGGATGAGCAGTTCTTC. The V gene is TRBV5-1, the J gene TRBJ2-1, with unresolved D. Germline CDR1 SGHRS, CDR2 YFSETQ. V lost 1 base, J lost 8 bases, and 4 bases lay in between. The CDR3 has 11 amino acids. Filled out from reference TRBV5-1 and TRBJ2-1, the complete variable domain reads KAGVTQTPRYLIKTRGQQVTLSCSPISGHRSVSWYQQTPGQGLQFLFEYFSETQRNKGNFPGRFSGRQFSNSRSEMNVSTLELGDSALYLCASSLKDEQFFGPGTRLTVL.

The chain couples TRBV29-1 to TRBJ2-3, with TRBD2 as a possible D gene (5 bases). V was trimmed by 3 bases and J by 0 bases, leaving 7 bases between them. The CDR3 totals 13 residues. Germline V gene data show CDR1 as SQVTM and CDR2 as ANQGSEA. CDR3 amino acids: CSVDRTSTDTQYF. The DNA for the CDR3 is TGCAGCGTTGACAGGACTAGCACAGATACGCAGTATTTT.

This clonotype appeared a few times. V usage is TRBV20-1 and J usage is TRBJ2-3; 10 bases match TRBD2. With V trimmed by 5 bases and J by 5 bases, 7 bases remained unmatched. This CDR3 contains 14 residues. CDR1 is DFQATT, CDR2 SNEGSKA, per germline (reference sequence). CDR3 bases: TGCAGTGCTGGGGGACTAGCGCTGAGAGATACGCAGTATTTT. Translation gives CSAGGLALRDTQYF.

This clonotype has a count of ten or more. The V gene is TRBV15, the J gene TRBJ2-5; the D is unclear. The CDR3 has 13 amino acids. Trimming stripped 5 bases from V and 5 bases from J, with 12 bases between. From germline, CDR1 is LNHNV and CDR2 YYDKDF (reference sequence). The CDR3: CATSLDARETQYF. In nucleotides, the CDR3 is TGTGCCACCAGCCTTGATGCGCGGGAGACCCAGTACTTC.

This clonotype was detected a few times. This chain connects TRBV20-1 to TRBJ2-5; 11 nucleotides align to TRBD2. The better agreement between TRBJ2-7 and the DNA end casts doubt on the J call. Germline values: CDR1 DFQATT, CDR2 SNEGSKA (reference sequence). This CDR3 comprises 14 residues. The CDR3: CSARDSGRAHEQYF. The CDR3 region has the DNA TGCAGTGCTAGAGATAGCGGGAGGGCCCACGAGCAGTACTTC.

This clonotype was seen only once. J is TRBJ2-3 and V is TRBV20-1, with 8 bases lining up with TRBD2. The V gene's germline CDR1 is DFQATT and CDR2 SNEGSKA (reference sequence). V lost 4 bases to trimming and J lost 8 bases; unmatched junction nucleotides: 14. The CDR3 consists of 15 residues. This CDR3 is CSAKSIAGLLGTQYF. CDR3 coding DNA: TGCAGTGCTAAGTCGATAGCGGGATTGCTGGGTACGCAGTATTTT.

The chain has TRBV7-3 and TRBJ1-1; TRBD1 matches at 7 bases. Germline values: CDR1 SGHTA, CDR2 FQGTGA. Trimming cost V 5 bases and J 5 bases; bases outside gene matches: 11. This CDR3 spans 15 amino acids. The CDR3 DNA reads as TGTGCCAGCAGCCCGAAGGGGGCTAGTCGGACTGAAGCTTTCTTT. It is translated as CASSPKGASRTEAFF.

The J gene is TRBJ1-2, the V gene TRBV28; D call uncertain. The CDR3 is 15 residues long. The germline gives CDR1 MDHEN, CDR2 SYDVKM. Trimming stripped 6 bases from V and 4 bases from J, with 18 bases between. This CDR3 is CASRPPGEGAYGYTF. CDR3 in DNA: TGTGCCAGCAGGCCCCCCGGGGAGGGAGCCTATGGCTACACCTTC.